This T cell receptor beta chain derives from a study of cytomegalovirus exposure and HLA in healthy donors. Researchers ran the PCR with 60 Vbeta and 13 Jbeta primers. Clones were sequenced by immunoSEQ multiplex PCR, and TCRdb holds only the in-frame ones, with some missing. The sample carries some 110,000 clones, approximately 80% recorded once. The study's findings and limits: Information on immune exposure was restricted to one variable (CMV serostatus).

On this clone itself: Its antigen is currently unknown.

The sample was PBMCs. The source of this sequence is a man in his sixties in good health and CMV-seronegative.

This CDR3 reads CASSPEDLSNQPQHF. The CDR3 DNA sequence: TGTGCCAGCTCACCGGAGGATTTGAGCAATCAGCCCCAGCATTTT. This chain joins TRBV18 and TRBJ1-5; D unclear. Trimming removed 3 bases at V and 1 base at J, with 10 bases between. Germline assignment: CDR1 KGHSH and CDR2 LQKENI. The CDR3 sequence is 15 residues long.